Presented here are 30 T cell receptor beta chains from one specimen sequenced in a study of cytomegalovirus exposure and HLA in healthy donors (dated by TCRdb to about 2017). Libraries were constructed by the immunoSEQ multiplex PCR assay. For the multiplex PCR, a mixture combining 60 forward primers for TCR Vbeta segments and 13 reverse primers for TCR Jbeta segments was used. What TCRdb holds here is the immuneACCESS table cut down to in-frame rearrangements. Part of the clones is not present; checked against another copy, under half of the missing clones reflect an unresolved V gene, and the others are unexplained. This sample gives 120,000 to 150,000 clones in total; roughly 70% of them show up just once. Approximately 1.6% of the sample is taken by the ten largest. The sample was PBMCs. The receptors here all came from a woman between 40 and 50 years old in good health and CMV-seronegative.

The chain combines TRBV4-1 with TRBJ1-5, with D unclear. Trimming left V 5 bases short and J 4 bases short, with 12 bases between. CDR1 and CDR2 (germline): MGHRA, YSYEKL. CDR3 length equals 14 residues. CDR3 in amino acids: CASSYLGRNQPQHF. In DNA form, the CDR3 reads TGCGCCAGCAGCTACCTTGGGAGAAATCAGCCCCAGCATTTT.

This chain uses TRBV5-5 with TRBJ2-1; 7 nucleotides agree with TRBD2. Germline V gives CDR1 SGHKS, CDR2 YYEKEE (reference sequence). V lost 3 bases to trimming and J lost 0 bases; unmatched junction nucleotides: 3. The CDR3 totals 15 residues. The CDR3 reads CASSSRGSSYNEQFF. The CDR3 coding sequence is TGTGCCAGCAGCTCCCGCGGGAGCTCCTACAATGAGCAGTTCTTC.

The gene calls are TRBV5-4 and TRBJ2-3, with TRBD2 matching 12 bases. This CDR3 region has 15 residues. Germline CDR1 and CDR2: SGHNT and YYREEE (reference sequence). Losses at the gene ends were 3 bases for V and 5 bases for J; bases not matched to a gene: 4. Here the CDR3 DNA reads TGTGCCAGCAGCTCGACTAGCGGGAGCGGAGATACGCAGTATTTT. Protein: CASSSTSGSGDTQYF.

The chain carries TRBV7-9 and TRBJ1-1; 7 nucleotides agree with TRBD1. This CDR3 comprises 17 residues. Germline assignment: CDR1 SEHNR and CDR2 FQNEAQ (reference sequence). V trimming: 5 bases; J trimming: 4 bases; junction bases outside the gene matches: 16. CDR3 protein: CASSVDREVAGGTEAFF. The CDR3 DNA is TGTGCCAGCAGCGTTGACAGGGAGGTGGCTGGCGGCACTGAAGCTTTCTTT. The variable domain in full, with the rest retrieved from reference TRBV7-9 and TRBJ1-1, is DTGVSQNPRHKITKRGQNVTFRCDPISEHNRLYWYRQTLGQGPEFLTYFQNEAQLEKSRLLSDRFSAERPKGSFSTLEIQRTEQGDSAMYLCASSVDREVAGGTEAFFGQGTRLTVV.

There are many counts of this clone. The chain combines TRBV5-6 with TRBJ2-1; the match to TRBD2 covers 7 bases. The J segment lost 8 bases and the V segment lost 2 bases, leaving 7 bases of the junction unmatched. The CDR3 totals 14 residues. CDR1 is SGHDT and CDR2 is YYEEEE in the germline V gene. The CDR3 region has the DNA TGTGCCAGCAGCTTCCCCCGGGAGGCATATGAGCAGTTCTTC. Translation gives CASSFPREAYEQFF.

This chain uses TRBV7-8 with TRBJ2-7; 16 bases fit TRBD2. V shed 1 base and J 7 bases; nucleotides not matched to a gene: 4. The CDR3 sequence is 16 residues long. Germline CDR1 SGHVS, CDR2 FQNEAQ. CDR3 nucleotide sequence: TGTGCCAGCAGCTTAGGGGGACTAGCGGGAGGGAGTGAGCAGTACTTC. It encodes CASSLGGLAGGSEQYF.

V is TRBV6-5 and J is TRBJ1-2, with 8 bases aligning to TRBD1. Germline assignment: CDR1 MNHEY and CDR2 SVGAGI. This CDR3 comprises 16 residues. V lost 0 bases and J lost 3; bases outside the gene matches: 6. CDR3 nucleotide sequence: TGTGCCAGCAGTTACTCGGGACAGGTGGTAGACTATGGCTACACCTTC. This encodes CASSYSGQVVDYGYTF.

The CDR3 loop is CAIRGDRGILSGANVLTF. The CDR3 nucleotides read TGTGCCATCAGGGGGGACAGGGGCATTCTTTCCGGGGCCAACGTCCTGACTTTC. The J gene is TRBJ2-6, the V gene TRBV10-3; 10 bases align to TRBD1. The CDR3 has 18 amino acids. With V trimmed by 6 bases and J by 4 bases, 12 bases remained unmatched. CDR1 and CDR2 (germline): ENHRY, SYGVKD.

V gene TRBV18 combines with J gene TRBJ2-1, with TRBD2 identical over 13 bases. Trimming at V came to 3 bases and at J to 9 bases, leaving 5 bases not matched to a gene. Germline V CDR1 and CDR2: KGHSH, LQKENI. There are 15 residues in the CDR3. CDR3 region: CASSPGLAGKVEQFF. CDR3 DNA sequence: TGTGCCAGCTCACCGGGACTAGCGGGAAAGGTTGAGCAGTTCTTC.

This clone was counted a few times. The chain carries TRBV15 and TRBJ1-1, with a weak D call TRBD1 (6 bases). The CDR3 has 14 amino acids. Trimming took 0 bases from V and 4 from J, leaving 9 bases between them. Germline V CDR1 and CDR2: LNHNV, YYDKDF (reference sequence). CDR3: CATSRDDRLTEAFF. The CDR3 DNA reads TGTGCCACCAGCAGAGACGACAGGCTCACTGAAGCTTTCTTT.

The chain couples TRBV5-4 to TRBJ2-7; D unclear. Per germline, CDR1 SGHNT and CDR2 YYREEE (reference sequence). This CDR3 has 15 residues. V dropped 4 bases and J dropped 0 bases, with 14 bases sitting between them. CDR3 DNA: TGTGCCAGCAGCGCTCCTAAGGCTAGCTCCTACGAGCAGTACTTC. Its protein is CASSAPKASSYEQYF.

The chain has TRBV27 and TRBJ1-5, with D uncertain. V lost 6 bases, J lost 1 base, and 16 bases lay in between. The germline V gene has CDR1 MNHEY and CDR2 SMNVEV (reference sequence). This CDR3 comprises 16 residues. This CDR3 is CASRPHLDSSNQPQHF. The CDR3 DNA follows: TGTGCCAGCAGACCTCACCTCGACTCGAGCAATCAGCCCCAGCATTTT.

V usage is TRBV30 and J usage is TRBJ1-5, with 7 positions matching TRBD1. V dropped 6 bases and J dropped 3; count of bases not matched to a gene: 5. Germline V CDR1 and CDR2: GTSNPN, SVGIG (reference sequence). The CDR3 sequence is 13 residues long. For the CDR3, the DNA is TGTGCCTGTTCCGGGACAGCCAATCAGCCCCAGCATTTT. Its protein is CACSGTANQPQHF.

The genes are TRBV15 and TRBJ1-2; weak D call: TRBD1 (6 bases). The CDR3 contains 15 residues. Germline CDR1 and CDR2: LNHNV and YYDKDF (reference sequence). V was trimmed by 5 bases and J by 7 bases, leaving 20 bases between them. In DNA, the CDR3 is TGTGCCACCAGCGGACAGCAGGGCCGCGTTATTGGCTACACCTTC. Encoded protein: CATSGQQGRVIGYTF.

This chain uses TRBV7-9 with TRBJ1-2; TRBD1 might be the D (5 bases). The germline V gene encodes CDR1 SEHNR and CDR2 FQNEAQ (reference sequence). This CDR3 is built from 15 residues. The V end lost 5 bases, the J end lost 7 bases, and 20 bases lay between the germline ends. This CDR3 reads CASSPNAGGRSGYTF. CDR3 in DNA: TGTGCCAGCAGCCCTAACGCGGGGGGGAGAAGTGGCTACACCTTC.

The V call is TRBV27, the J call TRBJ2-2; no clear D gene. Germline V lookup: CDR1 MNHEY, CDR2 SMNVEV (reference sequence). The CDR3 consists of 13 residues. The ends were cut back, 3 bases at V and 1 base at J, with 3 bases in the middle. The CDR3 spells CASSFLNTGELFF. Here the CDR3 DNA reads TGTGCCAGCAGTTTTCTGAACACCGGGGAGCTGTTTTTT.

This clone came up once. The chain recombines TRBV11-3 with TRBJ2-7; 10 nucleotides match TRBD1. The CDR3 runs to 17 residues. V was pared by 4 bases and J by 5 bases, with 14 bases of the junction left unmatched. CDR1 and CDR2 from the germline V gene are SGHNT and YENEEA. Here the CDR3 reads CASSSQAGGQGIHEQYF. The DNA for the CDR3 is TGTGCCAGCAGCTCCCAGGCGGGGGGACAGGGGATACACGAGCAGTACTTC.

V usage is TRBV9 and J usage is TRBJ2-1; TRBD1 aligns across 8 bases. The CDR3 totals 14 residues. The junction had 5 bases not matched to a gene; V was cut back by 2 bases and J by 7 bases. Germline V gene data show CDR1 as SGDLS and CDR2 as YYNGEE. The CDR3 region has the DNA TGTGCCAGCAGCGTCGGACAGGGCGGGAATGAGCAGTTCTTC. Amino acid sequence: CASSVGQGGNEQFF.

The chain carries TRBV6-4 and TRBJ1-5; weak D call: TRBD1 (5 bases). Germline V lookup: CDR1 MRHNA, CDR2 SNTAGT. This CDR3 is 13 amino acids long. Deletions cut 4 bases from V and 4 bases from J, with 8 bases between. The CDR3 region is CASSVGANQPQHF. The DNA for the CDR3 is TGTGCCAGCAGTGTAGGGGCGAATCAGCCCCAGCATTTT.

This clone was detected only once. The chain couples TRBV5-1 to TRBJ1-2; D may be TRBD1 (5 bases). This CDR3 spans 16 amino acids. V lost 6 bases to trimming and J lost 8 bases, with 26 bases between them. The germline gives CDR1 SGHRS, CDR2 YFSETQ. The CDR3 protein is CASTLRQGSRNAGYTF. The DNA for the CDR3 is TGCGCCAGCACCCTTAGGCAGGGAAGCCGTAATGCCGGCTACACCTTC. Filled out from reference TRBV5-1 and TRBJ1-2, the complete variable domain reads KAGVTQTPRYLIKTRGQQVTLSCSPISGHRSVSWYQQTPGQGLQFLFEYFSETQRNKGNFPGRFSGRQFSNSRSEMNVSTLELGDSALYLCASTLRQGSRNAGYTFGSGTRLTVV.

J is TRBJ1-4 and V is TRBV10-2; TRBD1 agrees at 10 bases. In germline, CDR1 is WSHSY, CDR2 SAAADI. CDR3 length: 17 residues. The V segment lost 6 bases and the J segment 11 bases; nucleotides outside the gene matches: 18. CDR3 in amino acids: CASRGDRGNEGSHKLFF. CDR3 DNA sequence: TGCGCCAGCAGGGGGGACAGGGGTAATGAGGGCTCTCACAAACTGTTTTTT.

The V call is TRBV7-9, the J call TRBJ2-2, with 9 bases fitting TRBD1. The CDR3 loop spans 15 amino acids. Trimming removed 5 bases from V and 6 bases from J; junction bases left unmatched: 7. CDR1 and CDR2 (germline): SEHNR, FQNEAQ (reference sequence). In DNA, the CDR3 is TGTGCCAGCAGCACCTGGGACAGGGCCCCCGGGGAGCTGTTTTTT. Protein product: CASSTWDRAPGELFF.

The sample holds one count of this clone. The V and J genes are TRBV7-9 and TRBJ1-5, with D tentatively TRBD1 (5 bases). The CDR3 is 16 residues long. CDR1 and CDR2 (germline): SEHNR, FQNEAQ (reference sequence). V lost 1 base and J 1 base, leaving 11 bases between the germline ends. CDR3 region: CASSLGWQGSNQPQHF. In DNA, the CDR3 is TGTGCCAGCAGCTTAGGATGGCAGGGAAGCAATCAGCCCCAGCATTTT.

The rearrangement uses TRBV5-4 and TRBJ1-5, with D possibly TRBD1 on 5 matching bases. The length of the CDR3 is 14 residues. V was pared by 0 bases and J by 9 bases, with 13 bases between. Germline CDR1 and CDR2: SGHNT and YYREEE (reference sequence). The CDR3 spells CASSLGQGSGPQHF. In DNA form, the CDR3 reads TGTGCCAGCAGCTTGGGCCAGGGTAGTGGGCCCCAGCATTTT.

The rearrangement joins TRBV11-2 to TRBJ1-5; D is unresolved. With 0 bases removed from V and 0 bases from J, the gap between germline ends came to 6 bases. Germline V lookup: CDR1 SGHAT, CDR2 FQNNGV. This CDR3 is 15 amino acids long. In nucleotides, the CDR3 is TGTGCCAGCAGCTTAGATAGTTATAGCAATCAGCCCCAGCATTTT. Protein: CASSLDSYSNQPQHF.

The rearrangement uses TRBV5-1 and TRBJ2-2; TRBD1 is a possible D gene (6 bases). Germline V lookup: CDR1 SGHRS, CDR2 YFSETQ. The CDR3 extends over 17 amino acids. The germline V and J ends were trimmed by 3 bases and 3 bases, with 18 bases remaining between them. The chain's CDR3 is CASSSLISGVYTGELFF. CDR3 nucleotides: TGCGCCAGCAGCTCCCTAATATCAGGGGTATACACCGGGGAGCTGTTTTTT.

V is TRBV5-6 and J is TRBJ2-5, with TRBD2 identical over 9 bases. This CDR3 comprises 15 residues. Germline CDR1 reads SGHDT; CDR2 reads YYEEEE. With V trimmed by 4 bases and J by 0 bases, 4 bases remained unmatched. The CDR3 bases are TGTGCCAGCAGCGATAGCGGGAGATACCAAGAGACCCAGTACTTC. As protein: CASSDSGRYQETQYF.

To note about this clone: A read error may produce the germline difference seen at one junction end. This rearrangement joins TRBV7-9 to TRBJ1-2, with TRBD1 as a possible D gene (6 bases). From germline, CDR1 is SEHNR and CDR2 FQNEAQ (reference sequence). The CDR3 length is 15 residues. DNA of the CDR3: TGTGCCAGCAGCTTACAGGGGCCAGCTAACTATGGCTACACCTTT. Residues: CASSLQGPANYGYTF.

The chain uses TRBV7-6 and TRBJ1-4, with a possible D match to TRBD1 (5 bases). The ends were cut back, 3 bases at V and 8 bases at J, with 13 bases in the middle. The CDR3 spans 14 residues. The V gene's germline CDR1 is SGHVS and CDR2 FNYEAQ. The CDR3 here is CASSLGGSREKLFF. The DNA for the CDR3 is TGTGCCAGCAGCTTGGGGGGGAGTCGCGAAAAACTGTTTTTT.

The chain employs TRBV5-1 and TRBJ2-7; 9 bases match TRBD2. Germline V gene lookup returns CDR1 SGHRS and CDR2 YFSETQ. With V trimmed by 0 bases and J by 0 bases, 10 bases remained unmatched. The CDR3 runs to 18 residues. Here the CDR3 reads CASSLAPAGGPRSYEQYF. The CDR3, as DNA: TGCGCCAGCAGCTTGGCCCCAGCGGGGGGCCCGCGCTCCTACGAGCAGTACTTC.